This TCR beta chain is drawn from a study of T cells in Graves' hyperthyroidism and ophthalmopathy. Regions amplified from RNA transcripts were the TCR beta CDR3 regions. The HTBI set primed first-round TCR CDR3 RT-PCR. MiXCR, run by TCRdb on the multiplex PCR reads, gives a single entry per CDR3 protein. This sample yields a few hundred thousand distinct CDR3 sequences, of which less than 20% are seen a single time; 14% belongs to the top ten. The CDR3 is 16 amino acids. Trimming removed 5 bases at V and 3 bases at J, with 18 bases between. Germline assignment: CDR1 SGHAT and CDR2 FQNNGV. It was uncontrolled infection, other autoimmune disease, pregnancy or lactation that excluded patients.

The J gene is TRBJ2-3, the V gene TRBV11-2; TRBD1 is a possible D gene (7 bases). Sequenced material: blood. This TCR came from a woman younger than 35 with Graves' hyperthyroidism. The CDR3 DNA reads as TGTGCCAGCAGCCAAGAGGGGGCGGGAAGGACAGATACGCAGTATTTT. It codes for CASSQEGAGRTDTQYF.